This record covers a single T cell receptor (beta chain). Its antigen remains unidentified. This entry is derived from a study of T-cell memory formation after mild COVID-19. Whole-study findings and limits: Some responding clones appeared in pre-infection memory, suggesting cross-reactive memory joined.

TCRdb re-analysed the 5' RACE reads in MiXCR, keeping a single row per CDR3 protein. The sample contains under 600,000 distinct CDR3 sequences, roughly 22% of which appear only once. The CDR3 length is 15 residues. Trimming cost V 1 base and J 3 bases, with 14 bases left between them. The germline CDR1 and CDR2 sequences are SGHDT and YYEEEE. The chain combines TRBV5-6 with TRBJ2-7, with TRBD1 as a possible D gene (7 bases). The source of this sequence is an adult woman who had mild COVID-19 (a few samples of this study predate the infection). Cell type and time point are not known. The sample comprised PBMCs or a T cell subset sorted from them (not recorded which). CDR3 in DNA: TGTGCCAGCAGCTTGTCGGCAGGGGGGCTCTACGAGCAGTACTTC. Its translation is CASSLSAGGLYEQYF. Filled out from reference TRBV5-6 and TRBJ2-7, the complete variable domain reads DAGVTQSPTHLIKTRGQQVTLRCSPKSGHDTVSWYQQALGQGPQFIFQYYEEEERQRGNFPDRFSGHQFPNYSSELNVNALLLGDSALYLCASSLSAGGLYEQYFGPGTRLTVT.